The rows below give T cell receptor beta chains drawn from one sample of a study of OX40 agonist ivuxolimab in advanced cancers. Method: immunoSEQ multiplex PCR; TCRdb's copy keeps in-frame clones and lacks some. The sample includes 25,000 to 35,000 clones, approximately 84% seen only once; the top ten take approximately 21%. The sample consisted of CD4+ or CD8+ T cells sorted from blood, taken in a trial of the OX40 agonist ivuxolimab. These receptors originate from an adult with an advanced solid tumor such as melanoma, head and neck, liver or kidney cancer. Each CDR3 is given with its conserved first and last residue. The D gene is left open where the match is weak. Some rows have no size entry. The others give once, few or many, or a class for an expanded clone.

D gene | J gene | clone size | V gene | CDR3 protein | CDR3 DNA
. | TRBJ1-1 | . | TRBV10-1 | CATQAGTNTEAFF | TGCGCCACACAGGCGGGGACGAACACTGAAGCTTTCTTT
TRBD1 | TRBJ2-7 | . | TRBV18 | CASSPGQPYEQYF | TGTGCCAGCTCTCCGGGACAGCCTTACGAGCAGTACTTC
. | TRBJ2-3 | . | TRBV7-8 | CASSLFAAGSADTQYF | TGTGCCAGCAGCTTATTTGCGGCGGGAAGCGCAGATACGCAGTATTTT
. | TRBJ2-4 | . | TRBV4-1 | CASSQRLREDGKNIQYF | TGCGCCAGCAGCCAAAGACTGAGGGAGGACGGCAAAAACATTCAGTACTTC
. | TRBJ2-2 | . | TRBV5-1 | CASSPPNTGELFF | TGCGCCAGCAGCCCCCCGAACACCGGGGAGCTGTTTTTT
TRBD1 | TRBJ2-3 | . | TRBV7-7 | CASSPGTGYTQYF | TGTGCTAGCAGCCCCGGGACAGGTTATACGCAGTATTTT
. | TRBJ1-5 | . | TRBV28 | CASSLFSGVGNQPQHF | TGTGCCAGCAGTTTATTTTCAGGGGTTGGCAATCAGCCCCAGCATTTT
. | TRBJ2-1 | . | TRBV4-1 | CASSPTPPRTRRGNEQFF | TGCGCCAGCAGCCCCACACCCCCTAGGACTAGAAGGGGGAATGAGCAGTTCTTC
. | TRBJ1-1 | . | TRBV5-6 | CASSPGAVNTEAFF | TGTGCCAGCAGCCCTGGGGCGGTGAACACTGAAGCTTTCTTT
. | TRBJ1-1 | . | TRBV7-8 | CASSLGPHEGPNTEAFF | TGTGCCAGCAGCTTAGGCCCCCATGAGGGTCCGAACACTGAAGCTTTCTTT
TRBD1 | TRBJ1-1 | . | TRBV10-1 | CASSEQGGTEAFF | TGCGCCAGCAGTGAACAGGGGGGTACTGAAGCTTTCTTT
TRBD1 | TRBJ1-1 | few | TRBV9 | CASSPPRDRGLNTEAFF | TGTGCCAGCAGCCCACCTCGGGACAGGGGGCTGAACACTGAAGCTTTCTTT
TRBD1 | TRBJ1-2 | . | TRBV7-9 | CASSLPDRARFYGYTF | TGTGCCAGCAGCCTACCGGACAGGGCGAGGTTTTATGGCTACACCTTC
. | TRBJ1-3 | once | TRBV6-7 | CASSYSHAHDGNTIYF | TGTGCCAGCAGTTACTCGCATGCGCACGATGGAAACACCATATATTTT
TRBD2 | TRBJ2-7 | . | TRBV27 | CASSLSGRAYEQYF | TGTGCCAGCAGTTTAAGCGGGAGGGCCTACGAGCAGTACTTC
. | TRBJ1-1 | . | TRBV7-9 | CASSLVTLEAFF | TGTGCCAGCAGCTTAGTGACACTTGAAGCTTTCTTT
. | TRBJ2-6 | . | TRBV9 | CASSAPGANVLTF | TGTGCCAGCAGCGCACCTGGGGCCAACGTCCTGACTTTC
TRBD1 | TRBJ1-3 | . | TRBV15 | CATSRDKGDRPYGNTIYF | TGTGCCACCAGCAGAGATAAAGGGGACAGGCCTTACGGAAACACCATATATTTT
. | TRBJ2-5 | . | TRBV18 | CASSPRAYMYQETQYF | TGTGCCAGCTCACCTCGGGCCTATATGTACCAAGAGACCCAGTACTTC
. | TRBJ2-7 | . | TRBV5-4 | CASSLGVGYEQYF | TGTGCCAGCAGCTTAGGGGTGGGCTACGAGCAGTACTTC
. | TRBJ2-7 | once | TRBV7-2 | CASSLEGTRVYEQYF | TGTGCCAGCAGCTTAGAGGGGACGCGGGTCTACGAGCAGTACTTC
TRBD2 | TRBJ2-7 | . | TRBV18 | CASSPGSSGVYEQYF | TGTGCCAGCTCACCAGGGTCTAGCGGGGTCTACGAGCAGTACTTC
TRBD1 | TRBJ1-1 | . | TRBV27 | CASSRRQGYNTEAFF | TGTGCCAGCAGCCGCAGACAGGGATATAACACTGAAGCTTTCTTT
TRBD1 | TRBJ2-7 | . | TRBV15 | CATSRRQGTSYEQYF | TGTGCCACCAGCAGGCGACAGGGGACTTCCTACGAGCAGTACTTC
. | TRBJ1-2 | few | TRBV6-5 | CASYHLLAGGYTF | TGTGCCAGCTACCACCTTTTAGCAGGTGGCTACACCTTC
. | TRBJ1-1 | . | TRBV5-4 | CATRRGDESEAFF | TGTGCCACCCGCAGGGGAGATGAAAGTGAAGCTTTCTTT
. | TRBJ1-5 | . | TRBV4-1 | CASSQVQGGQPQHF | TGCGCCAGCAGCCAAGTTCAGGGAGGTCAGCCCCAGCATTTT
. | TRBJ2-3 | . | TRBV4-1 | CASSHRAASTDTQYF | TGCGCCAGCAGCCACCGAGCGGCTAGCACAGATACGCAGTATTTT